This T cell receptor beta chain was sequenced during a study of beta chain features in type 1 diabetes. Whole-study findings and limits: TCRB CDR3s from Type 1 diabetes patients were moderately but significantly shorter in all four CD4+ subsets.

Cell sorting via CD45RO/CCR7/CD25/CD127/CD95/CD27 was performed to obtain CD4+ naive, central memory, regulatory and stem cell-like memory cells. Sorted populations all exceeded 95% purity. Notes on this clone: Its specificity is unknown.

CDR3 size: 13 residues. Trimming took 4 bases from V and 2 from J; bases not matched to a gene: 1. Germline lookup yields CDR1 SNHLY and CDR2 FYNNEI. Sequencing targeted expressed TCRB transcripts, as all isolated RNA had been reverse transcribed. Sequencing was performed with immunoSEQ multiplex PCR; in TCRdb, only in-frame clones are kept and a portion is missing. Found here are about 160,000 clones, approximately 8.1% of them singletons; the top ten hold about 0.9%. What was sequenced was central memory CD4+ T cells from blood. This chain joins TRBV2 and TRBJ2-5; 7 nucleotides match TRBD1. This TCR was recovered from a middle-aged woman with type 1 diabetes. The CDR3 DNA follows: TGTGCCAGCAGTGGGGACAGACAAGAGACCCAGTACTTC. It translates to CASSGDRQETQYF.